This TCR beta chain was recorded in a study of identical twins. General study points: A lower insertion count was a feature of abundant cord blood beta clonotypes, with no such feature in memory repertoires. Low generation probability was overrepresented in out-of-frame alpha sequences shared by twins.

Trimming pared 0 bases from V and 9 bases from J, leaving 6 bases between. This CDR3 has 12 residues. Germline V gives CDR1 ENHRY, CDR2 SYGVKD. With template switching, a universal primer site was added, and the cDNA carried unique molecular identifiers. TCRdb re-derived calls from the 5' RACE reads in MiXCR, one entry per CDR3 protein. The table has some 240,000 distinct CDR3 sequences, roughly 8% seen once. There are many counts of this clonotype. Antigen unknown. The same data also went into a second study, on yellow fever vaccine responses in identical twins.

The chain combines TRBV10-3 with TRBJ2-1; no firm D call. Source material: CD8+ T cells sorted from blood. This clonotype originated in a woman aged 18-29 years in good health. Here the CDR3 reads CAISESTAEQFF. DNA of the CDR3: TGTGCCATCAGTGAGTCGACGGCTGAGCAGTTCTTC.